A selection of T cell receptor beta chains follows, all from one sample in a study of cytomegalovirus exposure and HLA in healthy donors. TCRdb's copy holds only in-frame clones and misses some; the assay was immunoSEQ multiplex PCR. The table lists 80,000 to 130,000 clones, roughly 84% of them singletons. Sequencing was carried out using PBMCs. Every receptor here comes from a woman younger than 30 in good health and CMV-seronegative. CDR3s include the opening cysteine and the closing phenylalanine or tryptophan.

v_call cdr3_aa
TRBV6-1 CASSVQAGAYNEQFF
TRBV2 CASSDGGIGKYEQFF
TRBV6-4 CASSEATGSDTQYF
TRBV2 CAGGRVRETQYF
TRBV7-3 CASSPTHDSYEQYF
TRBV6-5 CASSYGSSSYEQYF
TRBV28 CASSFTGGADTEAFF
TRBV6-4 CASSDGAGGPREQFF
TRBV5-4 CASSLIRLADSYNEQFF
TRBV28 CASSFQGTEAFF
TRBV7-3 CASSLAGTSGSIEQFF
TRBV19 CASSNVAGYNEQFF
TRBV9 CASSVDPGGYSTREQYF
TRBV9 CASSALGHGELFF
TRBV25-1 CASTPFDREENGELFF
TRBV5-6 CASSSLPGSSGANVLTF
TRBV28 CASRDRQGASGELFF
TRBV19 CASTIRDRGWAGYTF
TRBV28 CASRPGQIETGELFF
TRBV28 CASSPSESSTDTQYF
TRBV5-1 CASSTTSGATDTQYF
TRBV6-5 CASKETGRRTEAFF
TRBV7-9 CASSPGPKRGYNEQFF
TRBV9 CASSVGQGREQYF
TRBV9 CASSVAGREDTDTQYF
TRBV6-4 CASSVGGRESNEQFF
TRBV5-4 CASSVHHSPADQQYF
TRBV19 CASSQSLGARSNQPQHF
TRBV4-2 CASSPLVGANVLTF
TRBV28 CASSLGQATYEQYF
TRBV28 CASSPLGSYEQYF
TRBV6-1 CASRIQGTGNTIYF
TRBV4-1 CASSQGPSRSYEQYF
TRBV7-2 CASSQGLAGVAYEQYF
TRBV7-2 CASSLERDRGNQPQHF
TRBV6-5 CASSYSRGTSRAQYF
TRBV27 CASSLWAGYEQYF
TRBV19 CASGDRSYSYGYTF
TRBV19 CASSNRLADYNEQFF
TRBV7-2 CASSLESQVLYNEQFF
TRBV7-6 CASSYGTANTEAFF
TRBV10-3 CAISGTSGVTDTQYF
TRBV6-4 CASSPTGTSWGWTGELFF
TRBV9 CASLLGSGQETQYF
TRBV23-1 CASSQSILHDRDDTEAFF
TRBV9 CASSVDPGPNSPLHF
TRBV7-9 CATNRILTGGNEKLFF
TRBV5-6 CASSLATSGYNNEQFF
TRBV2 CASSSRDYYTDTQYF
TRBV28 CASTVGTSGGHVETQYF
TRBV30 CAWSSGLAQYNEQFF
TRBV30 CAWSVGAALVYEQYF
TRBV5-1 CASSETTAYTEAFF
TRBV6-5 CASKKQGPNNEQFF
TRBV7-6 CASSPVGAWEQYF